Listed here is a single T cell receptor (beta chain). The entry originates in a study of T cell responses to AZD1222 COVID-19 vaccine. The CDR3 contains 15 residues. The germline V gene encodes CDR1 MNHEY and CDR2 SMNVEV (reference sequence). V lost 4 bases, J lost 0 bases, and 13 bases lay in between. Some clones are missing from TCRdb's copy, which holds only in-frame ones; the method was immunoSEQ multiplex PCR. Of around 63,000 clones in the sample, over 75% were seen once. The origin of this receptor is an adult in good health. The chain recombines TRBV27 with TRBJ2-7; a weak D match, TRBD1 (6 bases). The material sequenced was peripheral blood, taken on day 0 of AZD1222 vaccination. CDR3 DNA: TGTGCCAGCAGTTATTTCACAGGGAGCTCCTACGAGCAGTACTTC. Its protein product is CASSYFTGSSYEQYF.